The source of this TCR beta chain is a study of T cell responses to AZD1222 COVID-19 vaccine. Clones were sequenced by immunoSEQ multiplex PCR, and TCRdb holds only the in-frame ones, with some missing. The table shows roughly 110,000 clones, with 90% occurring only once. Germline CDR1 and CDR2: SNHLY and FYNNEI. CDR3 length: 15 amino acids. The V end lost 6 bases, the J end lost 0 bases, and 14 bases lay between the germline ends. The sample in question was peripheral blood, obtained on day 0 of AZD1222 vaccination. This TCR was recovered from an adult in good health. The chain employs TRBV2 and TRBJ1-2; possible D gene TRBD1, 6 bases. In nucleotides, the CDR3 is TGTGCCAGCAGCTTCTACAGGGACCCTAACTATGGCTACACCTTC. Its translation is CASSFYRDPNYGYTF.